The 7 T cell receptor beta chains presented below share a single source sample, sequenced in a study of T cells in localized non-small cell lung cancer. The repertoire was sequenced with immunoSEQ multiplex PCR; TCRdb's copy has only in-frame clones and lacks some. The table lists approximately 7,000 clones, about 91% of them singletons. Specimen: peripheral blood mononuclear cells, collected before any cancer treatment. These receptors were obtained from an older male donor with stage II lung adenocarcinoma.

Only one count was recorded for this clone. The rearrangement uses TRBV2 and TRBJ1-1; D is perhaps TRBD1 (6 bases). Germline lookup yields CDR1 SNHLY and CDR2 FYNNEI. The V and J ends lost 2 bases and 3 bases respectively, with 22 bases between them. This CDR3 spans 18 amino acids. The CDR3: CASSENPPLTGGYTEAFF. For the CDR3, the DNA is TGTGCCAGCAGTGAAAATCCCCCTTTGACAGGTGGGTACACTGAAGCTTTCTTT. The full variable domain, with the rest looked up from reference TRBV2 and TRBJ1-1, is EPEVTQTPSHQVTQMGQEVILRCVPISNHLYFYWYRQILGQKVEFLVSFYNNEISEKSEIFDDQFSVERPDGSNFTLKIRSTKLEDSAMYFCASSENPPLTGGYTEAFFGQGTRLTVV.

The V and J genes are TRBV5-1 and TRBJ2-7; D gene uncertain. Germline values: CDR1 SGHRS, CDR2 YFSETQ. Trimming left V 2 bases short and J 0 bases short, with 6 bases between. The CDR3 spans 13 residues. In nucleotides, the CDR3 is TGCGCCAGCAGCTTCGATAACTCCTACGAGCAGTACTTC. This encodes CASSFDNSYEQYF. The full variable domain, its missing parts supplied by reference TRBV5-1 and TRBJ2-7, is KAGVTQTPRYLIKTRGQQVTLSCSPISGHRSVSWYQQTPGQGLQFLFEYFSETQRNKGNFPGRFSGRQFSNSRSEMNVSTLELGDSALYLCASSFDNSYEQYFGPGTRLTVT.

V gene TRBV19 combines with J gene TRBJ2-3; 8 bases map to TRBD1. The CDR3 is made up of 14 amino acids. Germline V gene sequence: CDR1 LNHDA, CDR2 SQIVND (reference sequence). Trimming removed 9 bases from V and 3 bases from J; junction bases left unmatched: 8. This CDR3 reads CASRQGMSTDTQYF. The CDR3 DNA is TGTGCCAGCAGACAGGGGATGAGTACAGATACGCAGTATTTT.

This chain joins TRBV9 and TRBJ2-3; D gene ambiguous. The V gene lost 4 bases and the J gene lost 0 bases, with 12 bases spanning the gap. Germline V gene data show CDR1 as SGDLS and CDR2 as YYNGEE. This CDR3 spans 15 amino acids. The CDR3 nucleotides read TGTGCCAGCAGCCCCTTCCTAACTAGCACAGATACGCAGTATTTT. Translation: CASSPFLTSTDTQYF.

The chain uses TRBV10-2 and TRBJ1-2, with 10 bases lining up with TRBD1. The V gene end was trimmed by 0 bases and the J gene end by 4 bases; junction bases not matched to a gene: 5. Germline CDR1 is WSHSY and CDR2 is SAAADI. The CDR3 totals 16 residues. DNA for the CDR3: TGCGCCAGCAGTGAGTCGCCGGGACAGGGGCCCTATGGCTACACCTTC. It translates to CASSESPGQGPYGYTF.

The V call is TRBV19, the J call TRBJ1-2; D is unresolved. The CDR3 runs to 14 residues. Deletions cut 1 base from V and 10 bases from J, with 16 bases between. CDR1 is LNHDA and CDR2 is SQIVND in the germline V gene (reference sequence). CDR3 DNA sequence: TGTGCCAGTAGTATAGGAGACTGGTCAGGCGTCTACACCTTC. This encodes CASSIGDWSGVYTF.

The rearrangement uses TRBV7-9 and TRBJ1-5, with 10 bases fitting TRBD1. The CDR3 extends over 17 amino acids. With V trimmed by 5 bases and J by 5 bases, 12 bases remained unmatched. CDR1 and CDR2 from the germline V gene are SEHNR and FQNEAQ (reference sequence). The CDR3 here is CASSVTPGTGVDQPQHF. In DNA form, the CDR3 reads TGTGCCAGCAGCGTGACACCCGGGACAGGGGTAGATCAGCCCCAGCATTTT. Full variable domain (missing parts from reference TRBV7-9 and TRBJ1-5): DTGVSQNPRHKITKRGQNVTFRCDPISEHNRLYWYRQTLGQGPEFLTYFQNEAQLEKSRLLSDRFSAERPKGSFSTLEIQRTEQGDSAMYLCASSVTPGTGVDQPQHFGDGTRLSIL.